This T cell receptor (beta chain) was captured in a study of shared clonotypes between healthy human individuals (TCRdb year 2020). About the full investigation: The cohort comprised two women and a few men aged 18 to 49 years. For each donor, three plates each were used for CD4 naive and CD4 memory, two plates were used for CD8 naive, and one plate was used for CD8 memory. To estimate repertoire size and how much clonotypes are shared between individuals, the study performed deep sequencing of blood TCR repertoires from roughly five healthy adults. Different laboratories and diverse techniques were used to prepare libraries and sequence TCR repertoires, to increase sequencing depth and limit assay-specific biases. Each donor's leukapheresis produced roughly between roughly 0.85 and 9.5 billion PBMCs. General findings and caveats noted by the study authors: The genetic and exposure-history diversity represented was limited by the small number of donors. Sampling was limited to blood, and TCR repertoires in tissue likely differ from TCR repertoires in blood. Naive subsets generally had larger estimated clonotype richness than memory subsets did. Even with the large sequencing depth, rarefaction of the sorted-subset datasets indicated that sequencing was incomplete. Pairwise subsampling led to the expectation that sequencing depth would affect the degree of clonotype sharing among donors. Higher generation probabilities were observed for clonotypes shared by all four sorted-subset donors than for non-shared clonotypes. About 5% of naive CD4, 3% to 4% of naive CD8, roughly 2.4% of memory CD4, and roughly 0.4% of memory CD8 clonotypes were shared across a handful of donors.

Using the deep immunoSEQ assay, multiplex PCR amplified TCR CDR3 regions from genomic DNA. For each cell subset, the extracted genomic DNA was distributed evenly across all wells of several immunoSEQ 96-well plates, and each plate served as one replicate. For sorted subsets, 200 to 250 ng of genomic DNA, equivalent to 25,000 to 35,000 T cell genomes, went into each replicate PCR. Purified libraries were quantified with a Qubit 3.0 fluorometer, sized on a Bioanalyzer 2100, and re-quantified with the KAPA Library Quantification kit. Every immunoSEQ 96-well plate was sequenced on a separate single-read 150-cycle Illumina NextSeq 550 flow cell. Per the original workflow: Because the immunoSEQ output included only junctional sequences and no quality scores, the filtering could not be the same as the filtering used for full-length reads. Sequences were annotated with PyIR, a Python wrapper for IgBLAST v1.9, using IMGT germline references to assign V/J genes and CDR3. Reads were removed for weak V/J assignments (E-value above 1e-6), missing CDR3, stop codons, out-of-frame junctions, or ambiguous translated residues. V3J clonotypes were defined as sequences sharing an identical inferred V gene, J gene, and CDR3 amino acid sequence. To compute the percentage overlap between repertoires, the number of shared unique clonotypes was divided by the size of the smaller repertoire. Richness of each repertoire was evaluated using RTK rarefaction, the Chao1 estimator, and Recon v2.1 estimates of unobserved clonotypes. Generation probabilities were computed with OLGA for all TCRbeta clonotypes obtained by the gDNA method from several donors. TCRdb's version of the immuneACCESS table is confined to in-frame rearrangements and falls short of the full clone set. An unresolved V gene accounts for under half of the shortfall where checked; the remainder is of unknown origin. The DNA gave D and trimming, while V, J and clone size come from that table. The sample table records around 1,900,000 clones; roughly 95% of these occur just once. The leading ten clones occupy about 1.6% of the sample.

CD8 naive samples were obtained by positive selection for CCR7 among CD45RO-negative cells, yielding a CD45RA+CCR7+ population from which TemRA cells were excluded. The donors were healthy, HIV-negative adults who had no recently reported acute infections or vaccinations. Every donor was a Caucasian adult residing in Nashville, Tennessee, USA. After blood collection by leukapheresis, PBMCs were isolated using Ficoll-Histopaque density gradient centrifugation and then cryopreserved in the vapor phase of liquid nitrogen. Analytical flow cytometry was used to check the purity and quantity of each magnetically sorted T cell population. Each sorted fraction had its genomic DNA isolated and then quantified by UV absorbance on a Nanodrop 2000c. Note on this clone: No cognate antigen has been identified for it. Base qualities are not provided; no much larger clone lies one nucleotide away.

The germline V gene yields LGHNA for CDR1 and YSLEER for CDR2. Compared with germline, V lacks 4 bases and J lacks 2 bases; bases without a gene match: 5. The CDR3 covers 17 residues, taking in both the cysteine and the phenylalanine. Only the CDR3 portion is preserved as DNA: 51 bases, with reading frame beginning at the first base. The chain is encoded by TRBV4-3 joined to TRBJ2-3; 14 nucleotides in the junction match TRBD2. The specimen was naive CD8+ T cells from PBMCs. The sample's cell subset or site label is to be understood as: CD45RA+CCR7+. This receptor was taken from a man younger than 30 in good health. Some clones in this sample may be carry-over from other donors' samples. The CDR3 has the sequence CASSPGTSGRNTDTQYF. The DNA sequence is as follows: TGCGCCAGCAGCCCTGGGACTAGCGGGAGAAACACAGATACGCAGTATTTT.